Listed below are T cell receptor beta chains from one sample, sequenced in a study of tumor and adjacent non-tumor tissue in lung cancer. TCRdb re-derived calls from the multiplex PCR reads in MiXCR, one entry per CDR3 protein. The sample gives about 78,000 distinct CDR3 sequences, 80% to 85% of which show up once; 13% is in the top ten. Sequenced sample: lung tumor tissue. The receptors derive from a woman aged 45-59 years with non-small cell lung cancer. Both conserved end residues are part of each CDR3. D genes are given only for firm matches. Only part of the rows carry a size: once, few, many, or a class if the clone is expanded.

cdr3_nt: TGTGCCAGCGGCCCGTGGGGGGCCGGTACCGGGGAGCTGTTTTTT
cdr3_aa: CASGPWGAGTGELFF
j_call: TRBJ2-2
clone_size: few
d_call: -
v_call: TRBV6-5

cdr3_nt: TGCAGTGCTAGAGATGGTAGAGACACAGGAGCTTTCTTT
cdr3_aa: CSARDGRDTGAFF
j_call: TRBJ1-1
clone_size: -
d_call: -
v_call: TRBV20-1

cdr3_nt: TGCAGTGCTAGAGGCATGGTAGCGCGGCTGACAGATACACAGTATTTT
cdr3_aa: CSARGMVARLTDTQYF
j_call: TRBJ2-3
clone_size: -
d_call: -
v_call: TRBV20-1

cdr3_nt: TGTAGTGCTTCCGGAACGAGAGCCGATAATTCCTACAAGCAGTACTTC
cdr3_aa: CSASGTRADNSYKQYF
j_call: TRBJ2-7
clone_size: -
d_call: -
v_call: TRBV20-1

cdr3_nt: TGTGCCACCAGGCCCTTATTGCGGAACTCCTACAAGCAGTACTTC
cdr3_aa: CATRPLLRNSYKQYF
j_call: TRBJ2-7
clone_size: -
d_call: -
v_call: TRBV6-5

cdr3_nt: TGTGCCAGCAGATACTTTGCCGGAATGGCGACTACCTTCTACGATGAGCAGTTCTTC
cdr3_aa: CASRYFAGMATTFYDEQFF
j_call: TRBJ2-1
clone_size: -
d_call: -
v_call: TRBV6-6

cdr3_nt: TGCAGTGTTAGTGCTCACACCGGGGAGCTGTTTTTT
cdr3_aa: CSVSAHTGELFF
j_call: TRBJ2-2
clone_size: -
d_call: -
v_call: TRBV20-1

cdr3_nt: TGTGCCAGCAAGCATGGTTCTGGCAGCGGAGGCGGGGAGCTGTTTTTT
cdr3_aa: CASKHGSGSGGGELFF
j_call: TRBJ2-2
clone_size: -
d_call: -
v_call: TRBV6-1

cdr3_nt: TGTGCCAGCAGCTTATACCAGGGGGGCACAGATACGCAGCATTTT
cdr3_aa: CASSLYQGGTDTQHF
j_call: TRBJ1-5
clone_size: -
d_call: TRBD1
v_call: TRBV7-9

cdr3_nt: TGCACCGTGAAACGGACTAGCGGGGCCAGAGATACGCAGTATTTT
cdr3_aa: CTVKRTSGARDTQYF
j_call: TRBJ2-3
clone_size: once
d_call: TRBD2
v_call: TRBV29-1

cdr3_nt: TGTGTCAGCAGTCCGAGCCTCCTGGTCGGGAAGCTGTTTTTT
cdr3_aa: CVSSPSLLVGKLFF
j_call: TRBJ2-2
clone_size: -
d_call: -
v_call: TRBV6-6

cdr3_nt: TGCAACGCTGGGAGGGGCACCGGGGAGCTGTTTTTT
cdr3_aa: CNAGRGTGELFF
j_call: TRBJ2-2
clone_size: -
d_call: TRBD2
v_call: TRBV29-1

cdr3_nt: TGTGCCAGTAGAGCCCGGGACCCCATCCACTACGAGCAGTACTTC
cdr3_aa: CASRARDPIHYEQYF
j_call: TRBJ2-7
clone_size: -
d_call: -
v_call: TRBV6-1

cdr3_nt: TGTACCAGCAGCCAAGATCAGTACAGGATGAACACTGAAGCTTTTTTT
cdr3_aa: CTSSQDQYRMNTEAFF
j_call: TRBJ1-1
clone_size: once
d_call: -
v_call: TRBV4-1

cdr3_nt: TGCAGCGTTGATAGGAAGGGTAACAATGAGGAGTTATTC
cdr3_aa: CSVDRKGNNEELF
j_call: TRBJ2-1
clone_size: -
d_call: -
v_call: TRBV29-1

cdr3_nt: TGCGCCAGCAGTCCCGGGACATCCGAAGAGACCCAGTACTTC
cdr3_aa: CASSPGTSEETQYF
j_call: TRBJ2-5
clone_size: -
d_call: -
v_call: TRBV5-1

cdr3_nt: TGTGCCAGCAGTCCCCGGGAGAGCTATGGCTACACCTTC
cdr3_aa: CASSPRESYGYTF
j_call: TRBJ1-2
clone_size: -
d_call: -
v_call: TRBV6-6

cdr3_nt: TGTGTCAGCAGCTCTGGGACTAGCGGGAACCTACAAGAGATCCAGTACTTC
cdr3_aa: CVSSSGTSGNLQEIQYF
j_call: TRBJ2-5
clone_size: -
d_call: TRBD2
v_call: TRBV5-4

cdr3_nt: TGTGCCAGCAGTTTGACAGGGCTCGTAACTAATGAAAAACTGTTTTTT
cdr3_aa: CASSLTGLVTNEKLFF
j_call: TRBJ1-4
clone_size: few
d_call: TRBD1
v_call: TRBV5-6

cdr3_nt: TGCGCCAGCAACCGGATCCAGAGAGCTGAGCAGTTCTTC
cdr3_aa: CASNRIQRAEQFF
j_call: TRBJ2-1
clone_size: once
d_call: -
v_call: TRBV4-3

cdr3_nt: TGTGCCAGCAGCACCAAGGGGGGGAGCAGCCCGCTAAAAACCCACGAGCAGTACTTC
cdr3_aa: CASSTKGGSSPLKTHEQYF
j_call: TRBJ2-7
clone_size: few
d_call: -
v_call: TRBV21-1

cdr3_nt: TGTGCCTACAGGCGCCCGGGGCCCGCCTACGAGCAGTACTTC
cdr3_aa: CAYRRPGPAYEQYF
j_call: TRBJ2-7
clone_size: -
d_call: -
v_call: TRBV28

cdr3_nt: TGTGCCAGCAGTGAAGCGCGGCAGAACTATGGCTACACCTTC
cdr3_aa: CASSEARQNYGYTF
j_call: TRBJ1-2
clone_size: few
d_call: -
v_call: TRBV2

cdr3_nt: TGTGCTAGCAGCCAAGATCGGCATATGAACATTGAAGCTTTCTTT
cdr3_aa: CASSQDRHMNIEAFF
j_call: TRBJ1-1
clone_size: -
d_call: -
v_call: TRBV4-2

cdr3_nt: TGTGCTAGGAACCAACAGGGGGCTGTGAGGACAGATACGCAGTATTTT
cdr3_aa: CARNQQGAVRTDTQYF
j_call: TRBJ2-3
clone_size: -
d_call: TRBD1
v_call: TRBV11-2

cdr3_nt: TGCTGTGCTAGAGATTTCGGGGGGACTCCTGGTACGCAGTATTTT
cdr3_aa: CCARDFGGTPGTQYF
j_call: TRBJ2-3
clone_size: -
d_call: TRBD2
v_call: TRBV20-1

cdr3_nt: TGCAGCGTTGCTTTAGGTTGGGACGACAACTACGAGCAGTACTTC
cdr3_aa: CSVALGWDDNYEQYF
j_call: TRBJ2-7
clone_size: -
d_call: -
v_call: TRBV29-1

cdr3_nt: TGTGCCAGCAGCAGTGGGAGACTGGATACGCAGTATTTT
cdr3_aa: CASSSGRLDTQYF
j_call: TRBJ2-3
clone_size: -
d_call: -
v_call: TRBV5-4

cdr3_nt: TGTGCCAACAGTTACGGGGGGGTCGCACATCAGGATACGCAGTATTTT
cdr3_aa: CANSYGGVAHQDTQYF
j_call: TRBJ2-3
clone_size: -
d_call: TRBD2
v_call: TRBV6-5

cdr3_nt: TGCAGTGCTCGACTGTTTGGGGTCGTGTCTCGGGCGGAGAAGGGATCACCCCTCCACTTT
cdr3_aa: CSARLFGVVSRAEKGSPLHF
j_call: TRBJ1-6
clone_size: -
d_call: -
v_call: TRBV20-1

cdr3_nt: TGTGCCAGCAACACGGGAACCGAGGGTAGGGGGGAGCTGTTTTTT
cdr3_aa: CASNTGTEGRGELFF
j_call: TRBJ2-2
clone_size: -
d_call: -
v_call: TRBV5-4

cdr3_nt: TGTGCCAGCACTGAAGCGTCGGGGGACCCTTACAATGAGCAGTTTTTC
cdr3_aa: CASTEASGDPYNEQFF
j_call: TRBJ2-1
clone_size: -
d_call: -
v_call: TRBV6-1

cdr3_nt: TGTGCCACCAGTGATTTCCGGGACTATTGCTACACCTTT
cdr3_aa: CATSDFRDYCYTF
j_call: TRBJ1-2
clone_size: once
d_call: -
v_call: TRBV24-1

cdr3_nt: TGTGCCAGTAGTATGAAAGGCTACGAGCAGTACTTC
cdr3_aa: CASSMKGYEQYF
j_call: TRBJ2-7
clone_size: few
d_call: -
v_call: TRBV19

cdr3_nt: TGCAGCGTCGAACCCCTCGACAGGGAATGGGGAGATACGCAGTGTTTT
cdr3_aa: CSVEPLDREWGDTQCF
j_call: TRBJ2-3
clone_size: -
d_call: TRBD1
v_call: TRBV29-1

cdr3_nt: TGCAGCGTTGGCTCGGCAGGGGGCCGGTACAAGCAGTGCTTC
cdr3_aa: CSVGSAGGRYKQCF
j_call: TRBJ2-7
clone_size: -
d_call: TRBD1
v_call: TRBV29-1

cdr3_nt: TGTGCCAGCAGTGGGATTAGCAGGAGAGATACGCAGTATTTT
cdr3_aa: CASSGISRRDTQYF
j_call: TRBJ2-3
clone_size: -
d_call: -
v_call: TRBV6-1

cdr3_nt: TGTGCCAGCACCCCAGAGGGGGGAAGCTCCTACAATGAGCAGTTCTTC
cdr3_aa: CASTPEGGSSYNEQFF
j_call: TRBJ2-1
clone_size: few
d_call: -
v_call: TRBV11-2

cdr3_nt: TGTGCGTGCAGACCGGGACACCTCTACGAGCAGTACTTC
cdr3_aa: CACRPGHLYEQYF
j_call: TRBJ2-7
clone_size: -
d_call: -
v_call: TRBV6-5

cdr3_nt: TGTGCCAGCAATCCACGACCCTGGACAGTGGGTTCTGAGGCCAACGTCCTGACTTTC
cdr3_aa: CASNPRPWTVGSEANVLTF
j_call: TRBJ2-6
clone_size: -
d_call: -
v_call: TRBV6-5